The 27 T cell receptor beta chains below come from one sample, sequenced in a study of blood T cell repertoires in COVID-19. Sequencing was performed with immunoSEQ multiplex PCR; in TCRdb, only in-frame clones are kept and a portion is missing. This table has about 95,000 clones, around 81% appearing once. Sample: peripheral blood. The receptors here all came from a man at least 80 years old with COVID-19, enrolled during active disease.

The chain combines TRBV2 with TRBJ2-5; TRBD1 agrees at 9 bases. CDR3 length equals 14 residues. After removal of 6 bases from V and 4 bases from J, the junction contained 6 bases not matched to a gene. Looked up from germline, CDR1 is SNHLY and CDR2 is FYNNEI. CDR3 in DNA: TGTGCCAGCAGCGGGGGACAGGGCCGAGAGACCCAGTACTTC. It codes for CASSGGQGRETQYF.

This chain uses TRBV7-9 with TRBJ1-1; D perhaps matches TRBD1 (5 bases). The ends were cut back, 1 base at V and 5 bases at J, with 11 bases in the middle. The CDR3 loop spans 14 amino acids. Per germline, CDR1 SEHNR and CDR2 FQNEAQ (reference sequence). The CDR3 here is CASSLDVRVTEAFF. CDR3 bases: TGTGCCAGCAGCTTAGATGTCAGGGTGACTGAAGCTTTCTTT.

The chain combines TRBV7-9 with TRBJ2-5; D perhaps matches TRBD1 (5 bases). V was shortened by 4 bases and J by 8 bases, with 11 bases between the two germline ends. Germline assignment: CDR1 SEHNR and CDR2 FQNEAQ (reference sequence). The CDR3 extends over 12 amino acids. CDR3 sequence (DNA): TGTGCCAGCAGCTGGGGCCCGACTACCCAGTACTTC. Translation: CASSWGPTTQYF.

This clone came up a few times. The rearrangement uses TRBV5-8 and TRBJ2-1; 7 bases map to TRBD2. V was pared by 0 bases and J by 6 bases, with 9 bases of the junction left unmatched. The CDR3 is 16 residues long. CDR1 is SGHTS and CDR2 is YDEGEE in the germline V gene. The CDR3 here is CASSLGGGRKGNEQFF. CDR3 DNA sequence: TGTGCCAGCAGCTTGGGCGGCGGGAGAAAAGGCAATGAGCAGTTCTTC.

This chain links TRBV24-1 with TRBJ1-5, with TRBD1 matching over 10 bases. The CDR3 totals 16 residues. Germline V CDR1 and CDR2: KGHDR, SFDVKD. After removal of 4 bases from V and 3 bases from J, the junction contained 5 bases not matched to a gene. CDR3 DNA: TGTGCCACCAGTGACCCCGGACAGGGGGTCAATCAGCCCCAGCATTTT. Protein: CATSDPGQGVNQPQHF.

The V gene is TRBV14, the J gene TRBJ1-1, with TRBD1 identical over 12 bases. The J segment lost 4 bases and the V segment lost 6 bases, leaving 6 bases of the junction unmatched. Germline CDR1 and CDR2: SGHDN and FVKESK. The CDR3 totals 15 residues. CDR3: CASSRDRGPITEAFF. The CDR3 DNA reads as TGTGCCAGCAGTCGGGACAGGGGGCCGATCACTGAAGCTTTCTTT.

Only one count was recorded for this clone. The V and J genes are TRBV24-1 and TRBJ2-1; tentative D call: TRBD1 (6 bases). Germline CDR1 KGHDR, CDR2 SFDVKD. The CDR3 runs 17 residues. The V and J ends lost 4 bases and 5 bases respectively, with 20 bases between them. The CDR3 region has the DNA TGTGCCACCAGTGACCCTACAGGGCCACTCACCAACAATGAGCAGTTCTTC. Protein: CATSDPTGPLTNNEQFF.

This chain joins TRBV5-1 and TRBJ1-5; 10 positions agree with TRBD1. The CDR3 runs 15 residues. With V trimmed by 4 bases and J by 6 bases, 7 bases remained unmatched. CDR1 and CDR2 (germline): SGHRS, YFSETQ. The CDR3: CASSAGTGAGQPQHF. The CDR3 bases are TGCGCCAGCAGCGCAGGGACAGGGGCTGGTCAGCCCCAGCATTTT.

J is TRBJ2-1 and V is TRBV3-1 (or the pseudogene TRBV3-2); unclear D gene. The CDR3 extends over 13 amino acids. The germline CDR1 and CDR2 sequences are LGHDT and YNNKEL (reference sequence). V lost 3 bases and J 4 bases, leaving 7 bases between the germline ends. CDR3 residues: CASSQVEYNEQFF. CDR3 nucleotides: TGTGCCAGCAGCCAGGTCGAGTACAATGAGCAGTTCTTC.

The rearrangement uses TRBV11-2 and TRBJ2-3; possible D gene TRBD1, 6 bases. CDR3 length equals 15 residues. V was cut by 0 bases and J by 3 bases, with 10 bases left in between. Germline assignment: CDR1 SGHAT and CDR2 FQNNGV. CDR3 in amino acids: CASSLEGARTDTQYF. DNA of the CDR3: TGTGCCAGCAGCTTAGAGGGGGCCAGGACAGATACGCAGTATTTT. Full variable domain (rest looked up from reference TRBV11-2 and TRBJ2-3): EAGVAQSPRYKIIEKRQSVAFWCNPISGHATLYWYQQILGQGPKLLIQFQNNGVVDDSQLPKDRFSAERLKGVDSTLKIQPAKLEDSAVYLCASSLEGARTDTQYFGPGTRLTVL.

The chain uses TRBV28 and TRBJ1-5, with D possibly being TRBD1 (5 bases). Trimming left V 2 bases short and J 3 bases short, with 11 bases between. CDR1 is MDHEN and CDR2 is SYDVKM in the germline V gene. The CDR3 sequence is 15 residues long. Written as DNA, the CDR3 is TGTGCCAGCAGTTTAGGTTCAGGGAACAATCAGCCCCAGCATTTT. As protein: CASSLGSGNNQPQHF.

This chain connects TRBV7-9 to TRBJ2-5, with 7 nucleotides matching TRBD1. In germline, CDR1 is SEHNR, CDR2 FQNEAQ (reference sequence). With 5 bases clipped from V and 3 bases from J, the junction kept 6 bases outside the gene matches. CDR3 size: 14 residues. CDR3 region: CASSLGTAEETQYF. The CDR3 nucleotides read TGTGCCAGCAGCCTCGGGACAGCGGAAGAGACCCAGTACTTC. Complete variable domain (other parts from reference TRBV7-9 and TRBJ2-5): DTGVSQNPRHKITKRGQNVTFRCDPISEHNRLYWYRQTLGQGPEFLTYFQNEAQLEKSRLLSDRFSAERPKGSFSTLEIQRTEQGDSAMYLCASSLGTAEETQYFGPGTRLLVL.

The chain couples TRBV30 to TRBJ1-4; a possible D gene is TRBD1 (5 bases). This CDR3 comprises 14 residues. Germline CDR1 and CDR2: GTSNPN and SVGIG (reference sequence). V was trimmed by 4 bases and J by 4 bases, leaving 13 bases between them. Here the CDR3 reads CAWNRGRDNEKLFF. CDR3 coding DNA: TGTGCCTGGAACCGCGGCAGGGATAATGAAAAACTGTTTTTT. The whole variable domain, filled in from reference TRBV30 and TRBJ1-4, reads SQTIHQWPATLVQPVGSPLSLECTVEGTSNPNLYWYRQAAGRGLQLLFYSVGIGQISSEVPQNLSASRPQDRQFILSSKKLLLSDSGFYLCAWNRGRDNEKLFFGSGTQLSVL.

The CDR3 nucleotides are TGTGCCAGCATCCCCTCGCGGGGGATTAACTCTGGAAACACCATATATTTT. Amino acid sequence: CASIPSRGINSGNTIYF. The chain is built from TRBV5-5 and TRBJ1-3; D is perhaps TRBD1 (5 bases). The germline V and J ends were trimmed by 6 bases and 0 bases, with 19 bases remaining between them. The CDR3 length is 17 residues. Germline loops: CDR1 SGHKS, CDR2 YYEKEE (reference sequence).

The chain couples TRBV24-1 to TRBJ2-1; 8 nucleotides line up with TRBD1. V lost 1 base and J lost 6; bases outside the gene matches: 10. This CDR3 contains 17 residues. CDR1 and CDR2 from the germline V gene are KGHDR and SFDVKD. CDR3 in amino acids: CATSDFTGGPAGNEQFF. The CDR3 DNA reads TGTGCCACCAGTGATTTTACAGGGGGGCCCGCTGGCAATGAGCAGTTCTTC.

J is TRBJ2-1 and V is TRBV5-1, with a weak D call TRBD2 (5 bases). Germline V gives CDR1 SGHRS, CDR2 YFSETQ. V lost 4 bases and J 8 bases, leaving 22 bases between the germline ends. This CDR3 is 16 amino acids long. CDR3 coding DNA: TGCGCCAGCAGCCCGGGAATAGCTAACAGTCGGGATGAGCAGTTCTTC. Protein sequence: CASSPGIANSRDEQFF.

This clone has just one count. This chain links TRBV27 with TRBJ1-6; D call uncertain. Germline CDR1 MNHEY, CDR2 SMNVEV (reference sequence). Trimming removed 3 bases from V and 0 bases from J, with 9 bases in between. The CDR3 is made up of 16 amino acids. The CDR3: CASSFRESSYNSPLHF. In nucleotides, the CDR3 is TGTGCCAGCAGTTTTAGGGAGAGCTCCTATAATTCACCCCTCCACTTT.

The sample holds one count of this clone. The J gene is TRBJ1-5, the V gene TRBV28; weak D call: TRBD1 (5 bases). CDR3 length: 13 amino acids. V lost 9 bases to trimming and J lost 5 bases, with 14 bases between them. CDR1 and CDR2 from the germline V gene are MDHEN and SYDVKM. The CDR3 nucleotides read TGTGCCAGTAATTCCGGAGGGGATCAGCCCCAGCATTTT. This sequence encodes CASNSGGDQPQHF.

This chain joins TRBV4-2 and TRBJ1-4; 8 nucleotides line up with TRBD1. The germline gives CDR1 LGHNA, CDR2 YNFKEQ. V shed 0 bases and J 0 bases; nucleotides not matched to a gene: 3. The CDR3 spans 17 residues. The DNA of the CDR3 is TGTGCCAGCAGCCAAGATCTGACAGGGGCAACTAATGAAAAACTGTTTTTT. Protein product: CASSQDLTGATNEKLFF.

The chain combines TRBV6-5 with TRBJ1-1; 7 bases are a match to TRBD1. The CDR3 totals 13 residues. V dropped 5 bases and J dropped 6; count of bases not matched to a gene: 6. Per germline, CDR1 MNHEY and CDR2 SVGAGI. CDR3 region: CASSPSGTAEAFF. The CDR3 nucleotides are TGTGCCAGCAGTCCATCCGGGACAGCTGAAGCTTTCTTT.

The chain employs TRBV11-2 and TRBJ2-7, with 7 bases fitting TRBD1. The junction had 9 bases not matched to a gene; V was cut back by 5 bases and J by 2 bases. The germline V gene encodes CDR1 SGHAT and CDR2 FQNNGV. The CDR3 runs to 15 residues. The CDR3 region has the DNA TGTGCCAGCAGCCACCCCGGGACAGTCCCCTACGAGCAGTACTTC. Protein: CASSHPGTVPYEQYF.

The chain couples TRBV6-5 to TRBJ2-7; the D is unclear. V lost 0 bases, J lost 0 bases, and 6 bases lay in between. In germline, CDR1 is MNHEY, CDR2 SVGAGI. The CDR3 sequence is 14 residues long. The CDR3 DNA sequence: TGTGCCAGCAGTTACTCGCGGTCCTCCTACGAGCAGTACTTC. This gives the protein CASSYSRSSYEQYF.

The chain couples TRBV27 to TRBJ1-1; a weak D match, TRBD1 (5 bases). The CDR3 has 12 amino acids. CDR1 and CDR2 from the germline V gene are MNHEY and SMNVEV (reference sequence). V was pared by 4 bases and J by 9 bases, with 12 bases between. Here the CDR3 reads CASSSRQGQAFF. As DNA, the CDR3 is TGTGCCAGCAGTTCTCGGCAGGGTCAAGCTTTCTTT.

This chain connects TRBV7-3 to TRBJ1-1; unclear D gene. The CDR3 runs to 13 residues. Germline V lookup: CDR1 SGHTA, CDR2 FQGTGA. Between the trimmed V and J ends, which lost 3 bases and 1 base, there was a span of 6 bases. The DNA of the CDR3 is TGTGCCAGCAGCTTTACAGCGAACACTGAAGCTTTCTTT. Residues: CASSFTANTEAFF.

This rearrangement joins TRBV29-1 to TRBJ2-3, with 12 bases fitting TRBD2. The CDR3 totals 16 residues. The germline gives CDR1 SQVTM, CDR2 ANQGSEA. V lost 1 base, J lost 9 bases, and 11 bases stayed unmatched. In nucleotides, the CDR3 is TGCAGCGTTGAAGCTCCAATACTAGCGGGAGGAGGGACGCAGTATTTT. Its translation: CSVEAPILAGGGTQYF.

V is TRBV19 and J is TRBJ2-7; 11 bases are a match to TRBD1. CDR3 length: 15 amino acids. Per germline, CDR1 LNHDA and CDR2 SQIVND (reference sequence). Unmatched junction bases numbered 7, after V lost 5 bases and J lost 4 bases. CDR3 in amino acids: CASSEAGTGGYEQYF. CDR3 in DNA: TGTGCCAGTAGTGAGGCCGGGACAGGGGGTTACGAGCAGTACTTC.

The V and J genes are TRBV7-2 and TRBJ2-5; 7 bases match TRBD2. This CDR3 is built from 14 residues. Germline lookup yields CDR1 SGHTA and CDR2 FQGNSA. V dropped 4 bases and J dropped 5; count of bases not matched to a gene: 7. CDR3 in amino acids: CASSSGLAVETQYF. In DNA form, the CDR3 reads TGTGCCAGCAGCTCGGGGCTAGCGGTCGAGACCCAGTACTTC.